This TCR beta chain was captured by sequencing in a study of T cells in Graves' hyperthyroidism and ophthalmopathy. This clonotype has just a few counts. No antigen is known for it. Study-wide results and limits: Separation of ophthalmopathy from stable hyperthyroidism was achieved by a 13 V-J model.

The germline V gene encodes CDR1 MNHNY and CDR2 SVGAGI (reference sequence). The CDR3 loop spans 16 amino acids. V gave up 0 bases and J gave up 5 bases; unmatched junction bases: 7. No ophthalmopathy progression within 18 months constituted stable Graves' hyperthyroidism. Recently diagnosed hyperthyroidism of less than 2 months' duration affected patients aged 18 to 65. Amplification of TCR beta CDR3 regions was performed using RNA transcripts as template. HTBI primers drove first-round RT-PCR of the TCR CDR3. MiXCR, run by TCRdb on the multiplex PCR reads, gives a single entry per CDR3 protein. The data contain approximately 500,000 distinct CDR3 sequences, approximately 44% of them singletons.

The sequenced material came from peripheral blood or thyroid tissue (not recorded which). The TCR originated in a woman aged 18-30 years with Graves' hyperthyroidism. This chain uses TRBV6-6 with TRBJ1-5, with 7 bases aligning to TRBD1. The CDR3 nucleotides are TGTGCCAGCAGTTACTCGGGCAGGGGGGCTGATCAGCCCCAGCATTTT. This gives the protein CASSYSGRGADQPQHF.